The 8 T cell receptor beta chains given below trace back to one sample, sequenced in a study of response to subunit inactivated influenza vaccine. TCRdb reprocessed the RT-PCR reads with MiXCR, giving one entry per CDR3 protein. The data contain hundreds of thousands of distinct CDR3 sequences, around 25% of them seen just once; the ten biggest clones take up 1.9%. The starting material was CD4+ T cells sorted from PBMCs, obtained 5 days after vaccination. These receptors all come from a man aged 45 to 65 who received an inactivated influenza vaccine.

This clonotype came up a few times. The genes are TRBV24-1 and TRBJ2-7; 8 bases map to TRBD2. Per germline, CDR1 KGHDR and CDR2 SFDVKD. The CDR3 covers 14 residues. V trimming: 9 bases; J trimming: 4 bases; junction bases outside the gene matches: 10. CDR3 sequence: CATQESGGLYEQYF. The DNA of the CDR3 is TGTGCCACCCAGGAAAGCGGGGGATTGTACGAGCAGTACTTC.

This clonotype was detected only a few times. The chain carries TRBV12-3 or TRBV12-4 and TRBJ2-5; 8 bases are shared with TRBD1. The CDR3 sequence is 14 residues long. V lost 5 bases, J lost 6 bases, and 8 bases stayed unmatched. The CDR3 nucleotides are TGTGCCAGCAGTCCGGCAGGGGGCCGGAAGACCCAGTACTTC. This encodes CASSPAGGRKTQYF.

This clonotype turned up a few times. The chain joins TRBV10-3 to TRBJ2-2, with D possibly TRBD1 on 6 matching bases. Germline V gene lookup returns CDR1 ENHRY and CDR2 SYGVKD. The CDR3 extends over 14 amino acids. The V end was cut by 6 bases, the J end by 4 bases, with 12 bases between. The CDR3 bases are TGTGCCATCAGACTCGACAGGACCACCGGGGAGCTGTTTTTT. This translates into CAIRLDRTTGELFF.

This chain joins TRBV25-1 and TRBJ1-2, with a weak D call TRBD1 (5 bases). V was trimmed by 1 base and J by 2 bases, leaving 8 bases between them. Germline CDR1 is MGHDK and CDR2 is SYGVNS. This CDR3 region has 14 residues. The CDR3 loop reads CASSEFPGNYGYTF. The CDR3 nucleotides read TGTGCCAGCAGTGAATTTCCAGGGAACTATGGCTACACCTTC.

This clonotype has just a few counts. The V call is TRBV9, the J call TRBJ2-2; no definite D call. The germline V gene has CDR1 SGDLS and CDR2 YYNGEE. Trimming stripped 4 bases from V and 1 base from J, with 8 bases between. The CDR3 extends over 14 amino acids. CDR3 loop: CASSTGVNTGELFF. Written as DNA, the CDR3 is TGTGCCAGCAGCACCGGAGTGAACACCGGGGAGCTGTTTTTT.

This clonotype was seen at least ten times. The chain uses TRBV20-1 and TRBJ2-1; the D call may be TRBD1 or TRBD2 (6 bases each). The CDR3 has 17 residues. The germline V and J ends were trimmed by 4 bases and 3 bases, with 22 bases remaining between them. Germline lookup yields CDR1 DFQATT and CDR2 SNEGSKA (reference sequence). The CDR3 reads CSAIGGSRGSYYNEQFF. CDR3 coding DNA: TGCAGTGCTATAGGAGGGTCGAGGGGGAGCTACTACAATGAGCAGTTCTTC.

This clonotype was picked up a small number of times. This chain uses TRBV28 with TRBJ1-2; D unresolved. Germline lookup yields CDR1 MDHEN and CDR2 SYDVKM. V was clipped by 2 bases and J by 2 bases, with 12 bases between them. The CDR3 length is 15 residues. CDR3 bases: TGTGCCAGCAGTTTACTAGGGCGCCCGAACTATGGCTACACCTTC. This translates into CASSLLGRPNYGYTF.

This chain's CDR3 is CASSPSGTGGVDTQYF. CDR3 sequence (DNA): TGTGCCAGCAGCCCTTCAGGGACAGGGGGCGTCGATACGCAGTATTTT. The chain has TRBV4-2 and TRBJ2-3, with 12 bases identical to TRBD1. Germline CDR1 is LGHNA and CDR2 is YNFKEQ. The CDR3 loop spans 16 amino acids. The V segment lost 4 bases and the J segment 6 bases; nucleotides outside the gene matches: 8.